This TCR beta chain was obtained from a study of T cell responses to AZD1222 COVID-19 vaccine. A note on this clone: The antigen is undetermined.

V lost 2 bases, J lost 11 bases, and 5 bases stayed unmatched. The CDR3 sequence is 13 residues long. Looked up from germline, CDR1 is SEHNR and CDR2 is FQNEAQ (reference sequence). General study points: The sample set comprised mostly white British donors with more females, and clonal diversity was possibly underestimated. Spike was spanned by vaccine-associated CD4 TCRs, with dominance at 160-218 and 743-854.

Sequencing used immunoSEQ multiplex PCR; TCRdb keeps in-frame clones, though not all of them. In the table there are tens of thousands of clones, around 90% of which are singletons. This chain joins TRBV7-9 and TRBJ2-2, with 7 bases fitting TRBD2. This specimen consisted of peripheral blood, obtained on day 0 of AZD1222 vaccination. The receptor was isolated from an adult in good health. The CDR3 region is CASSLSPGLELFF. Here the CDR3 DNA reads TGTGCCAGCAGCTTATCCCCGGGACTAGAGCTGTTTTTT.